The rows below give T cell receptor beta chains drawn from one sample of a study of OX40 agonist ivuxolimab in advanced cancers. Assay used: immunoSEQ multiplex PCR; TCRdb lists only in-frame clones, some missing. The table has some 66,000 clones, roughly 80% seen once. This specimen consisted of CD4+ or CD8+ T cells sorted from blood, obtained in a trial of the OX40 agonist ivuxolimab. The receptors were sampled from an adult with an advanced solid tumor such as melanoma, head and neck, liver or kidney cancer. Each CDR3 is given with its conserved first and last residue. The D gene is left open where the match is weak. Size is stated for part of the rows, as once, few or many counts, or as a class when the clone is expanded.

CDR3 DNA	CDR3 protein	clone size	D gene	V gene	J gene
TGTGCCAGCACCTCCCCAGCCTCCTACGAGCAGTACTTC	CASTSPASYEQYF	once	-	TRBV11-2	TRBJ2-7
TGTGCTAGTGGTTTGGTAGGGCGGAACACCGGGGAGCTGTTTTTT	CASGLVGRNTGELFF	-	-	TRBV12-5	TRBJ2-2
TGTGCCAGCAGTGAAGTTGAGAACACTGAAGCTTTCTTT	CASSEVENTEAFF	few	-	TRBV2	TRBJ1-1
TGTGCCAGCAGCTTAGTAAATGAGCAGTTCTTC	CASSLVNEQFF	-	-	TRBV7-2	TRBJ2-1
TGTGCCAGCAGTTTATCGGGGCTAGCCAAAAACATTCAGTACTTC	CASSLSGLAKNIQYF	-	-	TRBV27	TRBJ2-4
TGTGCCATCAGTGAGTCGGAGGGCCCAGATACGCAGTATTTT	CAISESEGPDTQYF	-	-	TRBV10-3	TRBJ2-3
TGTGCCAGCAGCTTAGGGACAGGGCCCGGCTATGGCTACACCTTC	CASSLGTGPGYGYTF	-	TRBD1	TRBV7-2	TRBJ1-2
TGTGCCAGTAGTATCCGGGCAGGGGTAAGCTGGGATCAGCCCCAGCATTTT	CASSIRAGVSWDQPQHF	-	-	TRBV19	TRBJ1-5
TGCGCCAGCAGCTTGGATATGTGGGACAGGGGCCAACCAGCCAAAAACATTCAGTACTTC	CASSLDMWDRGQPAKNIQYF	-	TRBD1	TRBV5-1	TRBJ2-4
TGTGCCATCAGTGAGTCAAGTCACCAAGAGACCCAGTACTTC	CAISESSHQETQYF	-	-	TRBV10-3	TRBJ2-5
TGTGCCAGCACCCAATCCCTCGGGTACACCTTC	CASTQSLGYTF	many	-	TRBV7-2	TRBJ1-2
TGTGCCAGCAGCTTGGGGTGGGAAAGCAATCAGCCCCAGCATTTT	CASSLGWESNQPQHF	-	-	TRBV5-5	TRBJ1-5
TGTGCCATCAGTGAGAAGGCGGTTTCTGGAAACACCATATATTTT	CAISEKAVSGNTIYF	-	-	TRBV10-3	TRBJ1-3
TGTGCCTGGTCTCTAGCTCCCCTCACAGATACGCAGTATTTT	CAWSLAPLTDTQYF	-	-	TRBV30	TRBJ2-3
TGTGCCAGCTCCCGACCGGGACTTAGCTCCTATAATTCACCCCTCCACTTT	CASSRPGLSSYNSPLHF	few	-	TRBV18	TRBJ1-6
TGCGCCAGCAGTGCGGCTAGCGGGGGGCAAGAGACCCAGTACTTC	CASSAASGGQETQYF	-	TRBD2	TRBV10-1	TRBJ2-5
TGTGCCAGCAGCGCGACTAGCGGGGGAGGGGGTGAGCAGTTCTTC	CASSATSGGGGEQFF	-	TRBD2	TRBV9	TRBJ2-1
TGTGCCAGCAGTTACACTGACAGGTCCGATGAGCAGTTCTTC	CASSYTDRSDEQFF	-	-	TRBV6-5	TRBJ2-1
TGTGCCAGCAGTGAATATATGGCCACGAACACTGAAGCTTTCTTT	CASSEYMATNTEAFF	-	-	TRBV25-1	TRBJ1-1
TGTGCCAGTAGTATGGGGAATGGCCTGAGCTCCTACAATGAGCAGTTCTTC	CASSMGNGLSSYNEQFF	-	-	TRBV19	TRBJ2-1
TGTGCCAGCAGTTACAAGACAGGCGCCCTATTTAACTATGGCTACACCTTC	CASSYKTGALFNYGYTF	-	-	TRBV10-3	TRBJ1-2
TGTGCCAGCAGCCGACCTCGGATGAACACTGAAGCTTTCTTT	CASSRPRMNTEAFF	-	-	TRBV7-9	TRBJ1-1
TGTGCCAGCAGTTTATCGAGGCCTCCAGGCAGGAGCTCCTACGAGCAGTACTTC	CASSLSRPPGRSSYEQYF	-	-	TRBV27	TRBJ2-7
TGTGCCAGCAGTTTTCTAGAGCCCCGCCAATGGCAGTATTTT	CASSFLEPRQWQYF	-	-	TRBV27	TRBJ2-3
TGTGCCAGCAGCTTTAACCTCCGTGCTAGCGGGAGCTTTCAGTACTTC	CASSFNLRASGSFQYF	-	TRBD2	TRBV7-9	TRBJ2-7
TGTGCCAGCAGCTGGGGACAGATCATGAACACTGAAGCTTTCTTT	CASSWGQIMNTEAFF	-	TRBD1	TRBV5-6	TRBJ1-1
TGTGCCAGCAGCCGTAGCGGGGGCCAGTACGAGCAGTACTTC	CASSRSGGQYEQYF	-	TRBD2	TRBV27	TRBJ2-7
TGTGCCAGCAGTGGCCCGGGAGGAGAGAGTTTCTATGGCTACACCTTC	CASSGPGGESFYGYTF	-	-	TRBV2	TRBJ1-2
TGTGCCAGCAGCTTCCCACCAAACACTGAAGCTTTCTTT	CASSFPPNTEAFF	-	-	TRBV7-2	TRBJ1-1